The entry that follows covers one T cell receptor (beta chain) sequence. Its recognized antigen is unknown. No base qualities exist here, and no much larger clone lies one base off it. The entry originates in a study of shared clonotypes between healthy human individuals (dated by TCRdb to 2018 to 2021). Study-wide context: A couple of women and a few men aged 18 to 49 years were included in the cohort. For each donor, three plates each were used for CD4 naive and CD4 memory, two plates were used for CD8 naive, and one plate was used for CD8 memory. Per donor, leukapheresis produced somewhere between about 0.9 and 9.5 billion PBMCs. The study deeply sequenced blood TCR repertoires of five healthy adults to estimate repertoire size and the extent of clonotype sharing between individuals. To increase sequencing depth and limit assay-specific biases, TCR repertoire library preparation and sequencing were carried out by different laboratories using diverse techniques.

Using the deep immunoSEQ assay, TCR CDR3 regions were amplified from genomic DNA by multiplex PCR. Extracted genomic DNA from each cell subset was spread evenly across all wells of several immunoSEQ 96-well plates, with each plate serving as a replicate. For sorted subsets, about 200 ng genomic DNA, equal to 25,000 to 35,000 T cell genomes, was loaded into each replicate PCR. Purified libraries were measured with a Qubit 3.0 fluorometer, size-checked on a Bioanalyzer 2100, and measured again with the KAPA Library Quantification kit. A separate single-read 150-cycle Illumina NextSeq 550 flow cell was used to sequence each immunoSEQ 96-well plate. The study's own analysis went as follows. Because only junctional sequences without quality scores were contained in the immunoSEQ output, filtering matching that applied to full-length reads could not be performed. To assign V/J genes and CDR3, sequences were annotated against IMGT germline references using PyIR, a Python wrapper for IgBLAST v1.9. Reads with weak V/J assignments (E-value above 1e-6), missing CDR3, stop codons, out-of-frame junctions, or ambiguous translated residues were removed. V3J clonotypes were defined as sequences sharing the same inferred V gene, J gene, and CDR3 amino acid sequence. Percentage overlap between repertoires was computed as shared unique clonotypes divided by the size of the smaller repertoire. Richness of each repertoire was evaluated using RTK rarefaction, the Chao1 estimator, and Recon v2.1 estimates of unobserved clonotypes. Generation probabilities for all TCRbeta clonotypes obtained by the gDNA method from four donors were computed using OLGA. Held by TCRdb, this immuneACCESS table contains in-frame sequences only and omits some clones. Under half of the omission traces to an unresolved V gene where checked; the cause of the rest is unknown. V and J calls and clone size are as listed in that table; D and trimming were resolved from the DNA. The sample records 2 million to 2.5 million clones, roughly 94% of which are singletons. The ten largest clones add up to 0.13% of the sample.

The donors were healthy, HIV-negative adults with no recently reported acute infections or vaccinations. Only Caucasian adults living in Nashville, Tennessee, USA were represented among the donors. CD4+ T cells were enriched by magnetic negative selection; naive cells were then positively selected on CD45RA, and the negative fraction formed the memory subset. Blood was collected by leukapheresis, and PBMCs were isolated by Ficoll-Histopaque density gradient centrifugation and then cryopreserved in liquid nitrogen vapor phase. Analytical flow cytometry was used to check the purity and quantity of each magnetically sorted T cell population. Genomic DNA was isolated from every sorted fraction and measured by UV absorbance on a Nanodrop 2000c. Looking up the germline V gene (reference sequence) yields CDR1 SEHNR and CDR2 FQNEAQ. The CDR3 runs 15 amino acids, cysteine and phenylalanine included. This entry keeps only the CDR3 DNA: 45 bases, framed from base 1. After removal of 4 bases from V and 2 bases from J, the junction retains 7 bases not matched to a gene.

General study outcomes and caveats: Compared with non-shared clonotypes, clonotypes shared by all four sorted-subset donors had higher generation probabilities. About 5% of naive CD4, around 3.5% of naive CD8, about 2.5% of memory CD4, and approximately 0.39% of memory CD8 clonotypes were shared across four donors. Sampling was restricted to blood, and TCR repertoires in tissue are likely to differ from TCR repertoires in blood. Estimated clonotype richness was generally larger for naive than for memory subsets. Because the study included only a small number of donors, the genetic and exposure-history diversity represented was limited. Rarefaction of sorted-subset datasets indicated incomplete sequencing despite the large sequencing depth. Pairwise subsampling indicated that sequencing depth was expected to affect the degree of clonotype sharing among donors.

The sequence came from a man between 18 and 35 years old in good health. This chain joins TRBV7-9 to TRBJ1-2; 7 nucleotides in the junction match TRBD1. The sequencing input was naive CD4+ T cells sorted from blood. This specimen's cell subset or site label, per the study, means: CD45RA+ positively selected. The sequenced DNA: TGTGCCAGCAGCTCATACAGGGGTGAAAACTATGGCTACACCTTC. Its coded protein is CASSSYRGENYGYTF.